The 16 T cell receptor beta chains in this list originate from one sample, sequenced in a study of shared clonotypes between healthy human individuals. Sequencing used immunoSEQ multiplex PCR; TCRdb keeps in-frame clones, though not all of them. This table holds some 510,000 clones, 70% to 80% found once. Sequencing was done on a sample of PBMCs. These receptors all stem from a woman aged 40 to 50 in good health. Some clones in this sample may be carry-over from other donors' samples.

The chain employs TRBV14 and TRBJ2-3; possible D gene TRBD2, 6 bases. The CDR3 totals 15 residues. With 1 base removed from V and 1 base from J, the gap between germline ends came to 9 bases. Looked up from germline, CDR1 is SGHDN and CDR2 is FVKESK. CDR3 amino acids: CASSQGGVCTDTQYF. In DNA form, the CDR3 reads TGTGCCAGCAGCCAAGGGGGGGTGTGCACAGATACGCAGTATTTT.

This chain uses TRBV28 with TRBJ1-1; D is uncertain. Looked up from germline, CDR1 is MDHEN and CDR2 is SYDVKM. V lost 8 bases to trimming and J lost 1 base, with 14 bases between them. This CDR3 contains 14 residues. Written as DNA, the CDR3 is TGTGCCAGCGTTCGCCCGGCAGCGAACACTGAAGCTTTCTTT. This gives the protein CASVRPAANTEAFF.

The chain has TRBV5-1 and TRBJ2-7, with D tentatively TRBD1 (7 bases). CDR3 size: 16 residues. Between the trimmed V and J ends, which lost 4 bases and 3 bases, there was a span of 20 bases. Germline V gene sequence: CDR1 SGHRS, CDR2 YFSETQ. The CDR3 DNA reads TGCGCCAGCAGCCCAATAGCAGGGGGGCAGCTCTACGAGCAGTACTTC. Amino acids: CASSPIAGGQLYEQYF.

The chain couples TRBV6-1 to TRBJ2-5; maybe TRBD1 (6 bases). The CDR3 length is 12 residues. V was cut by 11 bases and J by 4 bases, with 14 bases left in between. The germline CDR1 and CDR2 sequences are MNHNS and SASEGT. CDR3 protein: CACSGDGETQYF. The CDR3 DNA follows: TGTGCCTGTTCAGGGGACGGAGAGACCCAGTACTTC.

This clone was observed a few times. This sequence joins TRBV18 and TRBJ2-2, with 8 bases fitting TRBD1. The CDR3 consists of 15 residues. Germline-derived CDR1 and CDR2 are KGHSH and LQKENI. J gave up 4 bases and V 3 bases, and 4 bases lay outside the gene matches. The CDR3 nucleotides are TGTGCCAGCTCACCCGGGACAGGAGGCACCGGGGAGCTGTTTTTT. Translating gives CASSPGTGGTGELFF. Combining the CDR3 with reference TRBV18 and TRBJ2-2 gives the whole variable domain NAGVMQNPRHLVRRRGQEARLRCSPMKGHSHVYWYRQLPEEGLKFMVYLQKENIIDESGMPKERFSAEFPKEGPSILRIQQVVRGDSAAYFCASSPGTGGTGELFFGEGSRLTVL.

The chain is built from TRBV7-9 and TRBJ2-7; no firm D call. The CDR3 length is 15 residues. Germline values: CDR1 SEHNR, CDR2 FQNEAQ (reference sequence). Trimming shortened V by 1 base and J by 0 bases, and 10 bases separated the two germline ends. CDR3 sequence reads: CASSLVAATSYEQYF. The DNA for the CDR3 is TGTGCCAGCAGCTTAGTGGCGGCAACCTCCTACGAGCAGTACTTC.

CDR3 DNA sequence: TGTGCCAGCAGAGTACAGGGAAACAATCAGCCCCAGCATTTT. Protein sequence: CASRVQGNNQPQHF. The chain couples TRBV28 to TRBJ1-5, with D possibly TRBD1 on 6 matching bases. CDR1 and CDR2 from the germline V gene are MDHEN and SYDVKM. V was shortened by 6 bases and J by 3 bases, with 12 bases between the two germline ends. The CDR3 extends over 14 amino acids.

This sequence joins TRBV7-8 and TRBJ1-1, with D possibly being TRBD1 (5 bases). From germline, CDR1 is SGHVS and CDR2 FQNEAQ. Between the trimmed V and J ends, which lost 1 base and 0 bases, there was a span of 18 bases. The CDR3 runs 18 residues. The CDR3 here is CASSLDRAGQAMNTEAFF. The CDR3 nucleotides are TGTGCCAGCAGCTTAGATCGGGCAGGGCAGGCTATGAACACTGAAGCTTTCTTT.

This chain uses TRBV27 with TRBJ2-3; no definite D call. This CDR3 is 14 amino acids long. Trimming stripped 6 bases from V and 1 base from J, with 11 bases between. Germline assignment: CDR1 MNHEY and CDR2 SMNVEV (reference sequence). The CDR3 here is CASSPLGGTDTQYF. The CDR3 DNA follows: TGTGCCAGCAGCCCCCTTGGGGGCACAGATACGCAGTATTTT.

This clone was picked up one time. The rearrangement uses TRBV4-3 and TRBJ1-3; D unclear. The CDR3 has 14 amino acids. The germline gives CDR1 LGHNA, CDR2 YSLEER. The ends were cut back, 3 bases at V and 0 bases at J, with 6 bases in the middle. This CDR3 is CASSQTASGNTIYF. The CDR3 region has the DNA TGCGCCAGCAGCCAGACCGCCTCTGGAAACACCATATATTTT.

This clone has only a few counts. The V call is TRBV4-2, the J call TRBJ2-1, with a weak D call TRBD2 (6 bases). The CDR3 spans 14 residues. In germline, CDR1 is LGHNA, CDR2 YNFKEQ. Trimming left V 7 bases short and J 5 bases short, with 15 bases between. The CDR3 bases are TGTGCCAGCAAGGCCGGGACTCGACACAATGAGCAGTTCTTC. It yields the protein CASKAGTRHNEQFF.

The chain links TRBV19 to TRBJ2-6; either TRBD1 or TRBD2 may supply D (5 bases each). Deletions cut 1 base from V and 1 base from J, with 14 bases between. CDR1 and CDR2 (germline): LNHDA, SQIVND (reference sequence). CDR3 length: 18 amino acids. Here the CDR3 reads CASSIVGAGRSGANVLTF. DNA for the CDR3: TGTGCCAGTAGTATAGTAGGGGCGGGTAGGTCTGGGGCCAACGTCCTGACTTTC. Together with reference TRBV19 and TRBJ2-6, the CDR3 gives the full variable domain: DGGITQSPKYLFRKEGQNVTLSCEQNLNHDAMYWYRQDPGQGLRLIYYSQIVNDFQKGDIAEGYSVSREKKESFPLTVTSAQKNPTAFYLCASSIVGAGRSGANVLTFGAGSRLTVL.

V usage is TRBV2 and J usage is TRBJ2-7, with TRBD2 matching over 14 bases. This CDR3 is built from 15 residues. V was pared by 3 bases and J by 5 bases, with 3 bases of the junction left unmatched. Germline values: CDR1 SNHLY, CDR2 FYNNEI. The chain's CDR3 is CASSERLAGGDEQYF. The CDR3 DNA sequence: TGTGCCAGCAGTGAGAGACTAGCGGGAGGGGACGAGCAGTACTTC.

The chain combines TRBV11-2 with TRBJ2-2; D ambiguous. Trimming shortened V by 8 bases and J by 0 bases, and 10 bases separated the two germline ends. The CDR3 is 14 residues long. Germline V gene lookup returns CDR1 SGHAT and CDR2 FQNNGV. The CDR3 reads CASLEDPNTGELFF. The CDR3, as DNA: TGTGCCAGCTTGGAAGACCCGAACACCGGGGAGCTGTTTTTT.

This chain connects TRBV29-1 to TRBJ2-3; possible D gene TRBD1, 6 bases. CDR3 length: 14 amino acids. Trimming stripped 4 bases from V and 2 bases from J, with 13 bases between. Germline V gives CDR1 SQVTM, CDR2 ANQGSEA. As DNA, the CDR3 is TGCAGCGTTGGGGACACCTGGGCCACAGATACGCAGTATTTT. It is translated as CSVGDTWATDTQYF.

This chain connects TRBV9 to TRBJ2-1; D possibly corresponds to TRBD2 (5 bases). The V end lost 4 bases, the J end lost 7 bases, and 21 bases lay between the germline ends. The CDR3 loop spans 16 amino acids. CDR1 SGDLS and CDR2 YYNGEE come from the germline V gene. The CDR3 protein is CASSPTVTRPRNEQFF. CDR3 coding DNA: TGTGCCAGCAGCCCGACTGTAACTAGACCCCGGAATGAGCAGTTCTTC.